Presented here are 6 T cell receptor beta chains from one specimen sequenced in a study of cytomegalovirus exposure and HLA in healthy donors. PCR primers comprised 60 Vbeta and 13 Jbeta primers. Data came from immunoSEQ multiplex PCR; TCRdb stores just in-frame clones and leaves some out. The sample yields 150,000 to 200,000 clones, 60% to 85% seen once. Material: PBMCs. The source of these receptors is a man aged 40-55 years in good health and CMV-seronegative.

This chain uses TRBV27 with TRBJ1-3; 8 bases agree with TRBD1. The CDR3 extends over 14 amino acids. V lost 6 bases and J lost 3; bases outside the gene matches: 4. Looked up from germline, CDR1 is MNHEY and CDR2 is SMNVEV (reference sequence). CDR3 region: CASRTGEFGNTIYF. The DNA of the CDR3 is TGTGCCAGCAGGACAGGGGAGTTTGGAAACACCATATATTTT.

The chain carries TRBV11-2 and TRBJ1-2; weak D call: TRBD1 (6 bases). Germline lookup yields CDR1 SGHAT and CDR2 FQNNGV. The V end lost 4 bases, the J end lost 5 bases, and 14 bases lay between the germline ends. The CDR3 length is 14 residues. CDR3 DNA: TGTGCCAGCAGCTGGGGGCAGGGTGGTTATGGCTACACCTTC. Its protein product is CASSWGQGGYGYTF.

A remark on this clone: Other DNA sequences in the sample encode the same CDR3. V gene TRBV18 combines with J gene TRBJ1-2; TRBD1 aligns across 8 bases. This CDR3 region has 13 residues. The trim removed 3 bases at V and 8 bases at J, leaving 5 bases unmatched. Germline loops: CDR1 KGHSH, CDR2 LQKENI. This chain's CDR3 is CASSPGQGDGYTF. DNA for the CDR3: TGTGCCAGCTCACCCGGACAGGGTGACGGCTACACCTTC.

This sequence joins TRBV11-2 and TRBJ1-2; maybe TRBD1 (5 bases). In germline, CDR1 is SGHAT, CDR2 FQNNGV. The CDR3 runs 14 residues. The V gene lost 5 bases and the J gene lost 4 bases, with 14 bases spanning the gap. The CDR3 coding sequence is TGTGCCAGCAGCGGGGGAGGGGCCCCCTATGGCTACACCTTC. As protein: CASSGGGAPYGYTF.

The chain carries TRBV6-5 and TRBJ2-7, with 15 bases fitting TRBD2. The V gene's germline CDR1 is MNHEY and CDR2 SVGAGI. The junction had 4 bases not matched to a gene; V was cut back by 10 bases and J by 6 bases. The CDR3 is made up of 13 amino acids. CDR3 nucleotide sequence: TGTGCCACCCTGGGACTAGCGGGAGGCGAGCAGTACTTC. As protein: CATLGLAGGEQYF.

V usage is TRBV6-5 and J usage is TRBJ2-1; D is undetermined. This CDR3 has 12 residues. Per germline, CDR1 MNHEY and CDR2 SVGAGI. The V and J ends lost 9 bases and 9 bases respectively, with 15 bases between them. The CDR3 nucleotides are TGTGCCAGTCGAAAGCAACCCCGTGAGCAGTTCTTC. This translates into CASRKQPREQFF.